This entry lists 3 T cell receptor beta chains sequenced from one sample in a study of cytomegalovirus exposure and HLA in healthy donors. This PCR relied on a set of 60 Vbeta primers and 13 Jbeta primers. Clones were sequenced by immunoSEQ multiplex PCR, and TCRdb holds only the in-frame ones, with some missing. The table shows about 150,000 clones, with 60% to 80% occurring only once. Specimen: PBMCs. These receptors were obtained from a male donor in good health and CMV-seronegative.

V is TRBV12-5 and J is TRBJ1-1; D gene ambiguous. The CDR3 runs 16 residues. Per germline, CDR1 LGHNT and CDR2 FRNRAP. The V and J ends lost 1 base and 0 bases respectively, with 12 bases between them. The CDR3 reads CASGLDWEVMNTEAFF. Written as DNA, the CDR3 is TGTGCTAGTGGTTTGGATTGGGAGGTAATGAACACTGAAGCTTTCTTT.

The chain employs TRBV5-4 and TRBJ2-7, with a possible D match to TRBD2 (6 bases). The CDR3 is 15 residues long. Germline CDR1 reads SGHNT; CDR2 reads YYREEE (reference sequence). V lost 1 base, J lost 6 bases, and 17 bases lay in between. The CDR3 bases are TGTGCCAGCAGCTTGAAGGCTATCCGGGGAGGCGAGCAGTACTTC. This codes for CASSLKAIRGGEQYF.

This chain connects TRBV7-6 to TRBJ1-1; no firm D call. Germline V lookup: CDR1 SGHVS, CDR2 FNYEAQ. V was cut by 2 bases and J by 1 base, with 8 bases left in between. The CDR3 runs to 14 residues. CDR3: CASSLPSRNTEAFF. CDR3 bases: TGTGCCAGCAGCTTACCCAGTCGGAACACTGAAGCTTTCTTT. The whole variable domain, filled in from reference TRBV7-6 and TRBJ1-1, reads GAGVSQSPRYKVTKRGQDVALRCDPISGHVSLYWYRQALGQGPEFLTYFNYEAQQDKSGLPNDRFSAERPEGSISTLTIQRTEQRDSAMYRCASSLPSRNTEAFFGQGTRLTVV.